The 10 T cell receptor beta chains in this list originate from one sample, sequenced in a study of shared clonotypes between healthy human individuals. Profiling relied on immunoSEQ multiplex PCR, and the TCRdb table lists in-frame clones only, not all of them. The sample has about 2.4 million clones, 90% to 95% seen once. Sequenced input: naive CD4+ T cells from PBMCs. The subset is: CD45RA+ positively selected. These receptors were obtained from a man aged 18 to 30 in good health. Some clones in this sample may be carry-over from other donors' samples.

This chain connects TRBV11-2 to TRBJ2-1, with 9 bases matching TRBD2. The CDR3 has 18 residues. Trimming removed 2 bases from V and 4 bases from J; junction bases left unmatched: 12. CDR1 is SGHAT and CDR2 is FQNNGV in the germline V gene. The CDR3 nucleotides read TGTGCCAGCAGCTTAAGGATAGCGGGAGAAACGAGGTACAATGAGCAGTTCTTC. As protein: CASSLRIAGETRYNEQFF.

The chain employs TRBV28 and TRBJ2-7; possibly TRBD2 for D (6 bases). V was cut by 8 bases and J by 3 bases, with 14 bases left in between. CDR1 is MDHEN, CDR2 SYDVKM, per germline. This CDR3 is 13 amino acids long. CDR3 amino acids: CASGTLASYEQYF. In nucleotides, the CDR3 is TGTGCCAGCGGGACCCTAGCGAGCTACGAGCAGTACTTC.

The genes are TRBV28 and TRBJ2-1; TRBD1 matches 7 bases. The CDR3 has 14 residues. The V and J ends lost 8 bases and 0 bases, in that order; junction bases with no gene match: 4. Germline V gene lookup returns CDR1 MDHEN and CDR2 SYDVKM. CDR3 in DNA: TGTGCCAGCGTGGGACAGAGCTCCTACAATGAGCAGTTCTTC. It codes for CASVGQSSYNEQFF.

This sequence joins TRBV14 and TRBJ2-2; D is unclear. The CDR3 loop spans 13 amino acids. Germline V CDR1 and CDR2: SGHDN, FVKESK. V gave up 9 bases and J gave up 4 bases, with 12 bases separating them. The CDR3 sequence is CASGYFSTGELFF. DNA for the CDR3: TGTGCCAGTGGGTACTTCAGCACCGGGGAGCTGTTTTTT.

V gene TRBV29-1 combines with J gene TRBJ1-2, with 9 bases identical to TRBD1. The CDR3 runs to 15 residues. Trimming removed 1 base from V and 5 bases from J; junction bases left unmatched: 8. Per germline, CDR1 SQVTM and CDR2 ANQGSEA. The CDR3 loop reads CSVEGLRDRDYGYTF. The CDR3 bases are TGCAGCGTTGAAGGACTCCGGGACAGGGATTATGGCTACACCTTC.

CDR3 sequence (DNA): TGTGCCAGCAGCGACCGGGACAACTCCTACGAGCAGTACTTC. This codes for CASSDRDNSYEQYF. The rearrangement uses TRBV7-9 and TRBJ2-7, with D possibly being TRBD1 (6 bases). Trimming removed 5 bases from V and 0 bases from J, with 11 bases in between. CDR1 is SEHNR and CDR2 is FQNEAQ in the germline V gene (reference sequence). The CDR3 spans 14 residues.

This sequence joins TRBV18 and TRBJ1-5, with D uncertain. There are 15 residues in the CDR3. V was shortened by 0 bases and J by 1 base, with 7 bases between the two germline ends. CDR1 KGHSH and CDR2 LQKENI come from the germline V gene. This CDR3 reads CASSPPGLSNQPQHF. The DNA for the CDR3 is TGTGCCAGCTCACCACCGGGGTTGAGCAATCAGCCCCAGCATTTT. Variable domain in full (rest from reference TRBV18 and TRBJ1-5): NAGVMQNPRHLVRRRGQEARLRCSPMKGHSHVYWYRQLPEEGLKFMVYLQKENIIDESGMPKERFSAEFPKEGPSILRIQQVVRGDSAAYFCASSPPGLSNQPQHFGDGTRLSIL.

For this clone: The same CDR3 also results from other DNA sequences found in this sample. The chain carries TRBV6-1 and TRBJ2-7, with unresolved D. V lost 1 base and J lost 2, with 3 bases in between. In germline, CDR1 is MNHNS, CDR2 SASEGT. The CDR3 runs 12 residues. CDR3 amino acids: CASSEGTYEQYF. The CDR3 DNA follows: TGTGCCAGCAGTGAAGGGACCTACGAGCAGTACTTC.

V usage is TRBV11-3 and J usage is TRBJ2-2; tentatively, D is TRBD2 (6 bases). V shed 5 bases and J shed 6 bases, with 16 bases lying between them. The length of the CDR3 is 15 residues. Germline assignment: CDR1 SGHNT and CDR2 YENEEA. This chain's CDR3 is CASSIGRTGAGELFF. The CDR3, as DNA: TGTGCCAGCAGCATAGGGCGGACGGGGGCCGGGGAGCTGTTTTTT.

This clone was observed a single time. The rearrangement joins TRBV6-6 to TRBJ2-6; tentative D call: TRBD2 (6 bases). CDR1 is MNHNY, CDR2 SVGAGI, per germline (reference sequence). The CDR3 is made up of 16 amino acids. V lost 5 bases and J 0 bases, leaving 11 bases between the germline ends. CDR3 region: CASSTRGNSGANVLTF. The CDR3 DNA reads as TGTGCCAGCAGTACCCGCGGGAACTCTGGGGCCAACGTCCTGACTTTC.